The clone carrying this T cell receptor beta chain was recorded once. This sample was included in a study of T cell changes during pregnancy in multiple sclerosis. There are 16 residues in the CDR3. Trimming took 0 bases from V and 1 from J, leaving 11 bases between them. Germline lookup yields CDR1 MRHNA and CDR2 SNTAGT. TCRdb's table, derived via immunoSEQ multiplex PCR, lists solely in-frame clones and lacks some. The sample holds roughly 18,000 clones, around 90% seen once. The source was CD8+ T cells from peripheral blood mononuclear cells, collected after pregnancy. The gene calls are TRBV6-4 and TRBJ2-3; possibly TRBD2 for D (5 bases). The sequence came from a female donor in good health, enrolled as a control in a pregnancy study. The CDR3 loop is CASSDSGGRGTDTQYF. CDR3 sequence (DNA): TGTGCCAGCAGTGACTCAGGAGGAAGGGGCACAGATACGCAGTATTTT.